These T cell receptor beta chains were read from a single sample in a study of T cell repertoires in cytomegalovirus infection. The antigens these receptors bind are not known. TCRdb recomputed calls from the reads with MiXCR, one row per CDR3 protein. The table shows a few hundred thousand distinct CDR3 sequences, with under 55% occurring only once. The sequences come from cultured PBMCs, collected from culture after CMV antigen stimulation. These receptors all come from a human donor in good health (CMV status not recorded). Some clones in this sample may be carry-over from other donors' samples. Both conserved end residues are part of each CDR3. The D gene is left open where the match is weak. Size values are once, few and many counts, or a class for expanded clones, and some rows have none.

v_call: TRBV7-2
d_call: TRBD2
j_call: TRBJ2-5
clone_size: many
cdr3_aa: CASSSGLAETQYF
cdr3_nt: TGTGCCAGCAGCTCAGGACTAGCGGAGACCCAGTACTTC

v_call: TRBV7-2
d_call: TRBD1
j_call: TRBJ2-1
clone_size: .
cdr3_aa: CASSLLQTGLDEQFF
cdr3_nt: TGTGCCAGCAGCCTATTACAGACAGGGTTAGATGAGCAGTTCTTC

v_call: TRBV7-2
d_call: .
j_call: TRBJ2-3
clone_size: .
cdr3_aa: CASSLEESTDTQYF
cdr3_nt: TGTGCCAGCAGCCTCGAAGAGAGCACAGATACGCAGTATTTT

v_call: TRBV28
d_call: .
j_call: TRBJ2-3
clone_size: .
cdr3_aa: CASSGYSSHLDTQYF
cdr3_nt: TGTGCCAGCAGCGGCTATTCATCACATTTGGATACGCAGTATTTT

v_call: TRBV6-2/TRBV6-3
d_call: .
j_call: TRBJ1-1
clone_size: .
cdr3_aa: CASERATRFNTEAFF
cdr3_nt: TGTGCCAGCGAACGGGCGACGAGATTCAACACTGAAGCTTTCTTT

v_call: TRBV19
d_call: TRBD1
j_call: TRBJ1-1
clone_size: .
cdr3_aa: CASSIDGTGAMNTEAFF
cdr3_nt: TGTGCCAGTAGTATTGATGGGACAGGGGCTATGAACACTGAAGCTTTCTTT

v_call: TRBV19
d_call: .
j_call: TRBJ2-1
clone_size: .
cdr3_aa: CASSVRDASLSSYNEQFF
cdr3_nt: TGTGCCAGTAGTGTCCGGGACGCGAGTCTGAGCTCCTACAATGAGCAGTTCTTC

v_call: TRBV7-9
d_call: .
j_call: TRBJ2-1
clone_size: .
cdr3_aa: CASSLNQGGVNEQFF
cdr3_nt: TGTGCCAGCAGCCTTAACCAGGGGGGGGTCAATGAGCAGTTCTTC

v_call: TRBV7-2
d_call: .
j_call: TRBJ2-2
clone_size: .
cdr3_aa: CASSVGGPNTGELFF
cdr3_nt: TGTGCCAGCAGCGTGGGAGGTCCGAACACCGGGGAGCTGTTTTTT

v_call: TRBV12-3/TRBV12-4
d_call: .
j_call: TRBJ2-3
clone_size: .
cdr3_aa: CASSLQGGASTDTQYF
cdr3_nt: TGTGCCAGCAGTTTACAAGGCGGGGCAAGCACAGATACGCAGTATTTT

v_call: TRBV19
d_call: .
j_call: TRBJ2-3
clone_size: .
cdr3_aa: CASSMRGLADTQYF
cdr3_nt: TGTGCCAGTAGTATGAGGGGATTGGCAGATACGCAGTATTTT

v_call: TRBV19
d_call: .
j_call: TRBJ1-1
clone_size: .
cdr3_aa: CASSSTSVNTEAFF
cdr3_nt: TGTGCCAGTAGTTCAACCTCGGTGAACACTGAAGCTTTCTTT

v_call: TRBV28
d_call: .
j_call: TRBJ2-1
clone_size: .
cdr3_aa: CAGAGGASSYNEQFF
cdr3_nt: TGTGCCGGGGCAGGGGGGGCGAGCTCCTACAATGAGCAGTTCTTC

v_call: TRBV7-6
d_call: .
j_call: TRBJ2-7
clone_size: few
cdr3_aa: CASRGGDGQTYEQYF
cdr3_nt: TGTGCCAGCAGGGGCGGGGACGGTCAAACCTACGAGCAGTACTTC

v_call: TRBV7-6
d_call: .
j_call: TRBJ2-1
clone_size: .
cdr3_aa: CASSLGVSPRNEQFF
cdr3_nt: TGTGCCAGCAGCCTCGGCGTAAGTCCCAGAAATGAGCAGTTCTTC

v_call: TRBV3-1
d_call: .
j_call: TRBJ2-4
clone_size: .
cdr3_aa: CASSQESHPRGNIQYF
cdr3_nt: TGTGCCAGCAGCCAAGAATCCCATCCAAGGGGTAACATTCAGTACTTC

v_call: TRBV11-2
d_call: .
j_call: TRBJ2-1
clone_size: .
cdr3_aa: CASSFLGMYNEQFF
cdr3_nt: TGTGCCAGCAGCTTTCTAGGGATGTACAATGAGCAGTTCTTC

v_call: TRBV7-6
d_call: .
j_call: TRBJ2-7
clone_size: few
cdr3_aa: CASSLEGSPVPGEYEQYF
cdr3_nt: TGTGCCAGCAGCTTAGAAGGGTCCCCCGTGCCGGGGGAATACGAGCAGTACTTC

v_call: TRBV2
d_call: TRBD1
j_call: TRBJ2-1
clone_size: .
cdr3_aa: CASRAGTGAGYNEQFF
cdr3_nt: TGTGCCAGCAGGGCCGGGACAGGGGCAGGTTACAATGAGCAGTTCTTC

v_call: TRBV11-3
d_call: TRBD2
j_call: TRBJ2-1
clone_size: few
cdr3_aa: CASSLAGNSYNEQFF
cdr3_nt: TGTGCCAGCAGTCTAGCGGGGAACTCCTACAATGAGCAGTTCTTC

v_call: TRBV6-5
d_call: TRBD1
j_call: TRBJ2-7
clone_size: .
cdr3_aa: CASSYRIPSGGFSYEQYF
cdr3_nt: TGTGCCAGCAGTTATAGGATACCGTCAGGGGGCTTCTCCTACGAGCAGTACTTC

v_call: TRBV6-1
d_call: .
j_call: TRBJ1-5
clone_size: few
cdr3_aa: CASSPNLLSNQPQHF
cdr3_nt: TGTGCCAGCAGTCCTAACCTACTGAGCAATCAGCCCCAGCATTTT

v_call: TRBV19
d_call: TRBD1
j_call: TRBJ2-1
clone_size: .
cdr3_aa: CASRPQGDSYNEQFF
cdr3_nt: TGTGCCAGTAGACCTCAGGGGGACTCCTACAATGAGCAGTTCTTC

v_call: TRBV20-1
d_call: .
j_call: TRBJ2-3
clone_size: .
cdr3_aa: CSARDTRAHTDTQYF
cdr3_nt: TGCAGTGCTAGAGATACGAGGGCTCACACAGATACGCAGTATTTT

v_call: TRBV2
d_call: .
j_call: TRBJ2-3
clone_size: .
cdr3_aa: CASILLRTADTQYF
cdr3_nt: TGTGCCAGCATCTTACTTCGGACAGCAGATACGCAGTATTTT

v_call: TRBV5-6
d_call: .
j_call: TRBJ2-7
clone_size: .
cdr3_aa: CASSFALHEQYF
cdr3_nt: TGTGCCAGCAGCTTTGCCCTACACGAGCAGTACTTC

v_call: TRBV7-8
d_call: TRBD2
j_call: TRBJ2-5
clone_size: few
cdr3_aa: CASSLVLAGVETQYF
cdr3_nt: TGTGCCAGCAGCTTAGTACTAGCGGGGGTAGAGACCCAGTACTTC

v_call: TRBV6-1
d_call: .
j_call: TRBJ1-2
clone_size: few
cdr3_aa: CASSPGHGSDGYTF
cdr3_nt: TGTGCCAGCAGTCCGGGACACGGGTCGGATGGCTACACCTTC